The 27 T cell receptor beta chains below all came from one sample that was sequenced in a study of beta chain features in type 1 diabetes. These receptors' antigens are unknown. Expressed TCRB transcripts were sequenced because the entire RNA isolate underwent reverse transcription. Repertoires were generated with immunoSEQ multiplex PCR, while TCRdb's copy carries only in-frame clones and drops some. This repertoire shows about 170,000 clones, about 7.8% found once; its top ten account for about 0.9%. General study points: Moderate but significant shortening of TCRB CDR3s was recorded in all four CD4+ subsets from Type 1 diabetes patients.

Sequencing input: central memory CD4+ T cells from blood. These receptor sequences come from a woman aged 35 to 49 with type 1 diabetes.

This clone was detected only a few times. The genes are TRBV5-1 and TRBJ2-1, with 8 nucleotides matching TRBD2. The CDR3 is 15 amino acids. Germline trimming cut 5 bases from V and 1 base from J; bases unmatched to any gene: 5. CDR1 is SGHRS and CDR2 is YFSETQ in the germline V gene. DNA for the CDR3: TGCGCCAGCAGGATAGCGGGATCGTCCTACAATGAGCAGTTCTTC. This gives the protein CASRIAGSSYNEQFF.

This clone was observed at least ten times. This chain uses TRBV25-1 with TRBJ1-1; 10 bases are a match to TRBD1. Germline CDR1 and CDR2: MGHDK and SYGVNS. Trimming removed 3 bases from V and 4 bases from J; junction bases left unmatched: 5. The CDR3 runs 15 residues. In DNA, the CDR3 is TGTGCCAGCAGTGACCAAAGACAGGGGGCCACTGAAGCTTTCTTT. Its protein is CASSDQRQGATEAFF.

This clone was found a few times. The genes are TRBV5-4 and TRBJ2-3; D is unclear. V lost 1 base, J lost 6 bases, and 9 bases lay in between. The CDR3 contains 13 residues. The germline V gene encodes CDR1 SGHNT and CDR2 YYREEE (reference sequence). The CDR3 DNA is TGTGCCAGCAGCTTGCAACAAACGGATACGCAGTATTTT. As protein: CASSLQQTDTQYF.

This clone was recorded a few times. V usage is TRBV5-4 and J usage is TRBJ1-1; D unclear. Germline V gene sequence: CDR1 SGHNT, CDR2 YYREEE (reference sequence). The CDR3 covers 13 residues. V lost 4 bases and J 8 bases, leaving 15 bases between the germline ends. In DNA, the CDR3 is TGTGCCAGCAGCCTCTTCAGTACCCCAGAAGCTTTCTTT. Translating gives CASSLFSTPEAFF.

This clone has just a few counts. The rearrangement uses TRBV6-6 and TRBJ2-5, with D perhaps TRBD1 (6 bases). This CDR3 region has 14 residues. V was shortened by 2 bases and J by 1 base, with 8 bases between the two germline ends. Per the germline V gene, CDR1 is MNHNY and CDR2 is SVGAGI (reference sequence). The CDR3 is CASSYGGLQETQYF. For the CDR3, the DNA is TGTGCCAGCAGTTACGGGGGCCTCCAAGAGACCCAGTACTTC.

The gene calls are TRBV6-6 and TRBJ2-1; D might be TRBD1 (5 bases). Germline V gene sequence: CDR1 MNHNY, CDR2 SVGAGI (reference sequence). This CDR3 comprises 13 residues. V was pared by 1 base and J by 6 bases, with 7 bases between. CDR3: CASSYFDSNEQFF. In DNA, the CDR3 is TGTGCCAGCAGTTACTTTGACAGCAATGAGCAGTTCTTC.

The V gene is TRBV5-4, the J gene TRBJ2-5, with 7 bases identical to TRBD1. Germline loops: CDR1 SGHNT, CDR2 YYREEE (reference sequence). V trimming: 4 bases; J trimming: 3 bases; junction bases outside the gene matches: 9. CDR3 length: 15 amino acids. The chain's CDR3 is CASSRETGEKETQYF. CDR3 coding DNA: TGTGCCAGCAGCAGAGAAACAGGGGAAAAAGAGACCCAGTACTTC.

This clone has ten or more counts. This chain joins TRBV7-3 and TRBJ2-1, with 7 bases aligning to TRBD2. Unmatched junction bases numbered 3, after V lost 8 bases and J lost 5 bases. The germline V gene has CDR1 SGHTA and CDR2 FQGTGA. The CDR3 consists of 12 residues. The CDR3 coding sequence is TGTGCCAGCGGGAGGGCCCACAATGAGCAGTTCTTC. This gives the protein CASGRAHNEQFF.

The chain recombines TRBV28 with TRBJ2-7, with 7 bases identical to TRBD2. Per the germline V gene, CDR1 is MDHEN and CDR2 is SYDVKM. The CDR3 length is 15 residues. After removal of 5 bases from V and 1 base from J, the junction contained 8 bases not matched to a gene. The CDR3 DNA is TGTGCCAGCAGTATCCTAGCGGCCCCTTCCTACGAGCAGTACTTC. It specifies CASSILAAPSYEQYF.

This clone has a handful of counts. The chain couples TRBV13 to TRBJ2-5, with TRBD2 matching over 14 bases. The V gene end was trimmed by 4 bases and the J gene end by 4 bases; junction bases not matched to a gene: 2. Germline CDR1 PRHDT, CDR2 FYEKMQ (reference sequence). The CDR3 is 15 residues long. The CDR3 nucleotides are TGTGCCAGCAGCTCGGGGACTAGCGGGGGAGAGACCCAGTACTTC. Protein product: CASSSGTSGGETQYF. Together with reference TRBV13 and TRBJ2-5, the CDR3 gives the full variable domain: AAGVIQSPRHLIKEKRETATLKCYPIPRHDTVYWYQQGPGQDPQFLISFYEKMQSDKGSIPDRFSAQQFSDYHSELNMSSLELGDSALYFCASSSGTSGGETQYFGPGTRLLVL.

This clone was found a few times. The rearrangement joins TRBV9 to TRBJ2-1, with TRBD1 matching over 7 bases. CDR3 length: 13 residues. Germline V gives CDR1 SGDLS, CDR2 YYNGEE. V lost 6 bases and J lost 6; bases outside the gene matches: 6. The CDR3 protein is CASKGAAGNEQFF. As DNA, the CDR3 is TGTGCCAGCAAGGGGGCCGCGGGCAATGAGCAGTTCTTC.

This clone occurred many times. The rearrangement links TRBV30 to TRBJ2-1; tentative D call: TRBD1 (5 bases). Between the trimmed V and J ends, which lost 4 bases and 8 bases, there was a span of 12 bases. The CDR3 spans 12 residues. CDR1 is GTSNPN, CDR2 SVGIG, per germline (reference sequence). The CDR3 reads CAWTIRVDEQFF. The CDR3 DNA is TGTGCCTGGACAATCAGGGTCGATGAGCAGTTCTTC.

This clone was seen a few times. This rearrangement joins TRBV2 to TRBJ1-5; 7 bases are shared with TRBD1. With V trimmed by 7 bases and J by 3 bases, 9 bases remained unmatched. The CDR3 length is 15 residues. Germline values: CDR1 SNHLY, CDR2 FYNNEI. CDR3 nucleotide sequence: TGTGCCAGCACGTCGGGACAGACTCTCAATCAGCCCCAGCATTTT. It translates to CASTSGQTLNQPQHF.

In its sample, this clone was seen many times. This chain joins TRBV28 and TRBJ1-4; 7 bases match TRBD1. The germline gives CDR1 MDHEN, CDR2 SYDVKM. J was trimmed by 5 bases and V by 5 bases; bases with no gene match: 5. The CDR3 is 14 amino acids. DNA of the CDR3: TGTGCCAGCAGTAAGGGACAGCGGAATGAAAAACTGTTTTTT. This gives the protein CASSKGQRNEKLFF.

This clone was observed many times. The chain is built from TRBV4-1 and TRBJ2-7, with 7 nucleotides matching TRBD1. CDR1 is MGHRA and CDR2 is YSYEKL in the germline V gene. The V segment lost 4 bases and the J segment 5 bases; nucleotides outside the gene matches: 5. The CDR3 covers 13 residues. The CDR3 here is CASSRDRLDEQYF. The CDR3 DNA reads as TGCGCCAGCAGCCGGGACAGACTTGACGAGCAGTACTTC.

This chain uses TRBV28 with TRBJ1-2, with 8 bases aligning to TRBD1. Germline CDR1 reads MDHEN; CDR2 reads SYDVKM. The V gene end was trimmed by 3 bases and the J gene end by 5 bases; junction bases not matched to a gene: 8. The CDR3 length is 15 residues. The CDR3 nucleotides read TGTGCCAGCAGTTTGTCCGGACAGGGAGGGTATGGCTACACCTTC. Its protein is CASSLSGQGGYGYTF.

This clone was detected only a few times. One end of the junction does not line up with germline, which may come from a read error. The chain combines TRBV7-7 with TRBJ2-2; 9 bases are shared with TRBD1. The CDR3 has 15 residues. Germline assignment: CDR1 SSHAT and CDR2 FNYEAQ (reference sequence). CDR3 protein: CASSLGTGMAGELFF. The DNA for the CDR3 is TGTGCTAGCAGCTTAGGGACAGGGATGGCCGGGGAGCTGTTTTTT.

A few counts support this clone. The gene calls are TRBV4-1 and TRBJ2-4, with TRBD1 as a possible D gene (6 bases). V shed 2 bases and J shed 6 bases, with 14 bases lying between them. Per the germline V gene, CDR1 is MGHRA and CDR2 is YSYEKL. The CDR3 extends over 15 amino acids. The CDR3 DNA reads TGCGCCAGCAGCCAATTGATGACAGGTTTAAACATTCAGTACTTC. Translating it yields CASSQLMTGLNIQYF.

In this sample, this clone turned up a few times. The V call is TRBV6-6, the J call TRBJ1-3; D is unclear. This CDR3 region has 15 residues. Per the germline V gene, CDR1 is MNHNY and CDR2 is SVGAGI (reference sequence). V lost 6 bases to trimming and J lost 0 bases, with 12 bases between them. CDR3 DNA: TGTGCCAGCAGCCCTCGAGGAGTCTCTGGAAACACCATATATTTT. Its protein product is CASSPRGVSGNTIYF.

V gene TRBV7-6 combines with J gene TRBJ2-7, with D maybe TRBD2 (6 bases). The V end was cut by 9 bases, the J end by 4 bases, with 10 bases between. This CDR3 contains 11 residues. CDR1 is SGHVS and CDR2 is FNYEAQ in the germline V gene. In nucleotides, the CDR3 is TGTGCCAGGGGAGGATTTTACGAGCAGTACTTC. Translating it yields CARGGFYEQYF.

This chain uses TRBV7-3 with TRBJ1-1; D remains ambiguous. Trimming shortened V by 8 bases and J by 1 base, and 11 bases separated the two germline ends. The CDR3 spans 13 residues. Per the germline V gene, CDR1 is SGHTA and CDR2 is FQGTGA. The CDR3 is CASRETRNTEAFF. The CDR3 region has the DNA TGTGCCAGCCGGGAGACCAGGAACACTGAAGCTTTCTTT.

The V gene is TRBV19, the J gene TRBJ1-5; 8 positions agree with TRBD1. The length of the CDR3 is 14 residues. Germline assignment: CDR1 LNHDA and CDR2 SQIVND (reference sequence). Trimming cost V 6 bases and J 2 bases; bases outside gene matches: 3. CDR3 bases: TGTGCCAGTAGCGAGACAGGGGGCAATCAGCCCCAGCATTTT. Translating it yields CASSETGGNQPQHF. The full variable domain, rest sourced from reference TRBV19 and TRBJ1-5, is DGGITQSPKYLFRKEGQNVTLSCEQNLNHDAMYWYRQDPGQGLRLIYYSQIVNDFQKGDIAEGYSVSREKKESFPLTVTSAQKNPTAFYLCASSETGGNQPQHFGDGTRLSIL.

The J gene is TRBJ1-2, the V gene TRBV12-2. TRBV12-2 is given as a pseudogene. CDR3 length equals 17 residues. The chain's CDR3 is CASRLASASKWNYGYTF. For the CDR3, the DNA is TGTGCAAGTCGCTTAGCGAGCGCCTCGAAATGGAACTATGGCTACACCTTC.

The chain recombines TRBV19 with TRBJ2-5, with D maybe TRBD2 (6 bases). Germline CDR1 reads LNHDA; CDR2 reads SQIVND (reference sequence). The length of the CDR3 is 14 residues. Between the trimmed V and J ends, which lost 8 bases and 3 bases, there was a span of 16 bases. In DNA form, the CDR3 reads TGTGCCAGTCGGGCAGGCGGGAATGAAGAGACCCAGTACTTC. Protein: CASRAGGNEETQYF.

The chain carries TRBV27 and TRBJ2-3, with 11 nucleotides matching TRBD2. CDR1 MNHEY and CDR2 SMNVEV come from the germline V gene (reference sequence). This CDR3 comprises 19 residues. V lost 5 bases, J lost 2 bases, and 15 bases stayed unmatched. In DNA, the CDR3 is TGTGCCAGCAGTACCTTAGCGGGGGGGGGCACAGCGGACACAGATACGCAGTATTTT. This sequence encodes CASSTLAGGGTADTDTQYF.

This clone was counted a single time. Written as DNA, the CDR3 is TGTGCCAGCAGCTTGCGTAATAGCCCCTCGGGGAATTCACCCCTCCACTTT. Translation gives CASSLRNSPSGNSPLHF. V gene TRBV7-2 combines with J gene TRBJ1-6; D gene ambiguous. This CDR3 contains 17 residues. Germline loops: CDR1 SGHTA, CDR2 FQGNSA. Trimming removed 3 bases from V and 7 bases from J, with 19 bases in between. Full variable domain (remainder filled in from reference TRBV7-2 and TRBJ1-6): GAGVSQSPSNKVTEKGKDVELRCDPISGHTALYWYRQSLGQGLEFLIYFQGNSAPDKSGLPSDRFSAERTGGSVSTLTIQRTQQEDSAVYLCASSLRNSPSGNSPLHFGNGTRLTVT.

This clone was seen more than once but under ten times. The chain links TRBV15 to TRBJ2-1, with 7 bases identical to TRBD1. The CDR3 covers 18 residues. CDR1 and CDR2 (germline): LNHNV, YYDKDF (reference sequence). The J segment lost 0 bases and the V segment lost 1 base, leaving 9 bases of the junction unmatched. CDR3 in amino acids: CATSRATRQGLSYNEQFF. CDR3 DNA sequence: TGTGCCACCAGCAGAGCCACCAGACAGGGCCTCTCCTACAATGAGCAGTTCTTC.